Listed here is a single TCR beta chain. The antigen is not known. This sample was included in a study of blood T cells in healthy people across ages. Study outcomes and limitations: Observed TCR beta diversity per million T cells went down as age went up. This fall followed a roughly linear course with age. Long-lived donors had more naive CD4+ cells and higher diversity than aged donors.

Primers used in a second PCR of about 7 to 12 cycles were a sample-barcoded 5' primer and a J-beta primer mix. TCRdb re-analysed the 5' RACE reads in MiXCR, keeping a single row per CDR3 protein. The data hold around 1,000,000 distinct CDR3 sequences, with 25% observed a single time. This CDR3 spans 13 amino acids. V trimming: 5 bases; J trimming: 4 bases; junction bases outside the gene matches: 2. Per the germline V gene, CDR1 is MNHEY and CDR2 is SVGAGI. These data were likewise used in another study, on T cells of mothers and their children.

This chain links TRBV6-5 with TRBJ2-4, with 7 bases matching TRBD1. The sequencing sample was made of blood. The TCR sequence derives from a girl under 10 years old in good health. The CDR3 is CASSETGKNIQYF. The CDR3 DNA sequence: TGTGCCAGCAGTGAGACAGGGAAAAACATTCAGTACTTC.